Each of the 25 T cell receptor beta chains below was sequenced from the same sample in a study of beta chain features in type 1 diabetes. All of the isolated RNA was reverse transcribed, so expressed TCRB transcripts were sequenced. Assay: immunoSEQ multiplex PCR; the TCRdb copy retains only in-frame clones and omits some. The sample shows hundreds of thousands of clones, about 16% of them seen only once. The sample was naive CD4+ T cells from blood. Receptor source: a man aged 18-30 years in good health.

The table lists this clone with a few counts. J is TRBJ2-7 and V is TRBV5-4; D gene unclear. Trimming shortened V by 2 bases and J by 2 bases, and 11 bases separated the two germline ends. This CDR3 spans 14 amino acids. Per the germline V gene, CDR1 is SGHNT and CDR2 is YYREEE (reference sequence). This chain's CDR3 is CASSFDAGAYEQYF. The CDR3 region has the DNA TGTGCCAGCAGCTTTGATGCCGGTGCCTACGAGCAGTACTTC.

A few counts support this clone. The same CDR3 can be traced to other DNA sequences in this sample. The chain links TRBV5-1 to TRBJ1-1; D call uncertain. V was cut by 0 bases and J by 0 bases, with 6 bases left in between. CDR1 and CDR2 from the germline V gene are SGHRS and YFSETQ. The CDR3 is 14 amino acids. CDR3 nucleotides: TGCGCCAGCAGCTTGGGGAGCTTGAACACTGAAGCTTTCTTT. Protein sequence: CASSLGSLNTEAFF.

To note about this clone: The same CDR3 arises from other DNA sequences in this sample as well. V gene TRBV29-1 combines with J gene TRBJ1-1; D ambiguous. The V end was cut by 6 bases, the J end by 0 bases, with 11 bases between. The CDR3 length is 13 residues. CDR1 is SQVTM and CDR2 is ANQGSEA in the germline V gene. The CDR3 nucleotides are TGCAGCGTCGCAGGACGGATGAACACTGAAGCTTTCTTT. Protein product: CSVAGRMNTEAFF.

This clone occurred a few times. The rearrangement joins TRBV29-1 to TRBJ2-7; 9 nucleotides line up with TRBD1. The CDR3 consists of 14 residues. V was pared by 3 bases and J by 6 bases, with 9 bases of the junction left unmatched. Germline-derived CDR1 and CDR2 are SQVTM and ANQGSEA. The CDR3 reads CSVDASRQGGEQYF. CDR3 in DNA: TGCAGCGTTGACGCGTCCCGACAGGGGGGCGAGCAGTACTTC.

This clone was counted a few times. The chain combines TRBV15 with TRBJ1-3; a weak D match, TRBD1 (5 bases). V was trimmed by 0 bases and J by 0 bases, leaving 6 bases between them. The CDR3 loop spans 15 amino acids. Germline-derived CDR1 and CDR2 are LNHNV and YYDKDF (reference sequence). The CDR3 loop reads CATSRDRDSGNTIYF. The CDR3 DNA reads TGTGCCACCAGCAGAGACAGGGACTCTGGAAACACCATATATTTT.

V gene TRBV4-2 combines with J gene TRBJ2-5, with D hard to call. This CDR3 region has 13 residues. The V gene's germline CDR1 is LGHNA and CDR2 YNFKEQ. V was cut by 1 base and J by 5 bases, with 8 bases left in between. The CDR3 is CASSQGRSETQYF. The CDR3 DNA reads as TGTGCCAGCAGCCAAGGACGGTCGGAGACCCAGTACTTC.

The chain is built from TRBV28 and TRBJ1-1; the D is unclear. With 9 bases removed from V and 2 bases from J, the gap between germline ends came to 16 bases. This CDR3 is built from 14 residues. CDR1 is MDHEN and CDR2 is SYDVKM in the germline V gene. The DNA of the CDR3 is TGTGCCAGTTGCCGGCCCTCGAGAAACACTGAAGCTTTCTTT. Its protein product is CASCRPSRNTEAFF.

The chain recombines TRBV25-1 with TRBJ2-7, with a possible D match to TRBD2 (6 bases). Germline V CDR1 and CDR2: MGHDK, SYGVNS. This CDR3 has 16 residues. V was shortened by 3 bases and J by 0 bases, with 15 bases between the two germline ends. This CDR3 reads CASSERSGGPSYEQYF. The CDR3 coding sequence is TGTGCCAGCAGTGAGAGGTCCGGGGGTCCCTCCTACGAGCAGTACTTC.

About this clone itself: Different DNA sequences within this sample yield the same CDR3. The rearrangement links TRBV7-9 to TRBJ2-7; D might be TRBD1 (6 bases). Trimming pared 5 bases from V and 0 bases from J, leaving 11 bases between. Germline CDR1 reads SEHNR; CDR2 reads FQNEAQ (reference sequence). There are 14 residues in the CDR3. This CDR3 is CASSLGQSSYEQYF. The CDR3 DNA follows: TGTGCCAGCAGCCTCGGACAGTCCTCCTACGAGCAGTACTTC.

This clone was observed a handful of times. This rearrangement joins TRBV28 to TRBJ2-7; 14 positions match TRBD2. J was trimmed by 6 bases and V by 9 bases; bases with no gene match: 4. Germline values: CDR1 MDHEN, CDR2 SYDVKM. This CDR3 is 13 amino acids long. The CDR3 reads CASGTSGRREQYF. DNA of the CDR3: TGTGCCAGTGGGACTAGCGGGAGACGCGAGCAGTACTTC.

This clone was observed a few times. This chain connects TRBV29-1 to TRBJ2-1; tentatively, D is TRBD1 (6 bases). Trimming cost V 6 bases and J 3 bases, with 15 bases left between them. The CDR3 has 14 residues. The V gene's germline CDR1 is SQVTM and CDR2 ANQGSEA. CDR3 sequence: CSVDSNRGYNEQFF. As DNA, the CDR3 is TGCAGCGTGGACAGCAATAGGGGCTACAATGAGCAGTTCTTC.

This chain uses TRBV7-9 with TRBJ2-2; perhaps TRBD1 as D (5 bases). V lost 2 bases and J 4 bases, leaving 11 bases between the germline ends. This CDR3 is 15 amino acids long. Germline-derived CDR1 and CDR2 are SEHNR and FQNEAQ (reference sequence). The CDR3 bases are TGTGCCAGCAGCTTACAGGGTCCGGGCACCGGGGAGCTGTTTTTT. Translation gives CASSLQGPGTGELFF. The whole variable domain, filled in from reference TRBV7-9 and TRBJ2-2, reads DTGVSQNPRHKITKRGQNVTFRCDPISEHNRLYWYRQTLGQGPEFLTYFQNEAQLEKSRLLSDRFSAERPKGSFSTLEIQRTEQGDSAMYLCASSLQGPGTGELFFGEGSRLTVL.

The CDR3 sequence is CASSVQAGTTEAFF. CDR3 nucleotides: TGTGCCAGCAGCGTACAAGCAGGGACCACTGAAGCTTTCTTT. The rearrangement joins TRBV9 to TRBJ1-1, with D perhaps TRBD1 (5 bases). Germline assignment: CDR1 SGDLS and CDR2 YYNGEE. The CDR3 spans 14 residues. The V end was cut by 1 base, the J end by 4 bases, with 11 bases between.

This rearrangement joins TRBV19 to TRBJ2-5, with a possible D match to TRBD1 (6 bases). CDR1 LNHDA and CDR2 SQIVND come from the germline V gene (reference sequence). Trimming pared 4 bases from V and 4 bases from J, leaving 13 bases between. The CDR3 loop spans 14 amino acids. In DNA, the CDR3 is TGTGCCAGTAGTACACGACAGGTCGGAGAGACCCAGTACTTC. It yields the protein CASSTRQVGETQYF.

This sequence joins TRBV28 and TRBJ2-4; D gene uncertain. The CDR3 has 14 amino acids. In germline, CDR1 is MDHEN, CDR2 SYDVKM. V dropped 7 bases and J dropped 1 base, with 11 bases sitting between them. This chain's CDR3 is CASNPGFAKNIQYF. CDR3 bases: TGTGCCAGCAACCCTGGATTTGCCAAAAACATTCAGTACTTC.

This chain joins TRBV7-2 and TRBJ2-1, with D hard to call. Germline CDR1 SGHTA, CDR2 FQGNSA. The CDR3 loop spans 13 amino acids. Deletions cut 6 bases from V and 7 bases from J, with 13 bases between. CDR3 DNA sequence: TGTGCCAGCAGTTTCCTCCTCTCAAATGAGCAGTTCTTC. Its protein product is CASSFLLSNEQFF.

The gene calls are TRBV5-6 and TRBJ1-5, with D possibly TRBD1 on 6 matching bases. The V end lost 4 bases, the J end lost 0 bases, and 17 bases lay between the germline ends. There are 17 residues in the CDR3. Germline V lookup: CDR1 SGHDT, CDR2 YYEEEE. CDR3 residues: CASSMTGLTNSNQPQHF. The CDR3 region has the DNA TGTGCCAGCAGCATGACAGGACTTACCAATAGCAATCAGCCCCAGCATTTT.

In its sample, this clone was seen a few times. The rearrangement joins TRBV27 to TRBJ1-2, with a weak D call TRBD1 (6 bases). Deletions cut 8 bases from V and 3 bases from J, with 16 bases between. The CDR3 is made up of 14 amino acids. The germline gives CDR1 MNHEY, CDR2 SMNVEV (reference sequence). The CDR3 protein is CASGTRGAYYGYTF. As DNA, the CDR3 is TGTGCCAGCGGGACACGGGGGGCCTACTATGGCTACACCTTC.

In this sample, this clone turned up a few times. This chain uses TRBV29-1 with TRBJ1-1, with D maybe TRBD1 (5 bases). Germline CDR1 reads SQVTM; CDR2 reads ANQGSEA. The CDR3 covers 15 residues. Between the trimmed V and J ends, which lost 4 bases and 7 bases, there was a span of 22 bases. The DNA for the CDR3 is TGCAGCGTTGCCCTTAGGGCAGGCGGGGACGATGAAGCTTTCTTT. Amino acid sequence: CSVALRAGGDDEAFF.

The J gene is TRBJ1-6, the V gene TRBV28; D perhaps matches TRBD1 (6 bases). The CDR3 extends over 15 amino acids. Germline V CDR1 and CDR2: MDHEN, SYDVKM. The ends were cut back, 6 bases at V and 7 bases at J, with 16 bases in the middle. The CDR3 nucleotides are TGTGCCAGCAGCTCTCAGGGGACGGGGAATTCACCCCTCCACTTT. Encoded protein: CASSSQGTGNSPLHF.

Comment on this clone: The sample has other DNA sequences that encode this CDR3 too. The gene calls are TRBV6-1 and TRBJ1-5; TRBD1 matches at 7 bases. The CDR3 sequence is 13 residues long. Germline assignment: CDR1 MNHNS and CDR2 SASEGT. V trimming: 6 bases; J trimming: 4 bases; junction bases outside the gene matches: 3. The CDR3 nucleotides are TGTGCCAGCAGCCGGGACAGTAATCAGCCCCAGCATTTT. Translating it yields CASSRDSNQPQHF.

This clone was detected only a few times. This rearrangement joins TRBV5-4 to TRBJ1-1; 8 bases map to TRBD1. V lost 4 bases, J lost 0 bases, and 5 bases stayed unmatched. Germline-derived CDR1 and CDR2 are SGHNT and YYREEE (reference sequence). The CDR3 has 15 amino acids. CDR3 sequence (DNA): TGTGCCAGCAGCGCCAGACAGGGGATGAACACTGAAGCTTTCTTT. This encodes CASSARQGMNTEAFF.

V gene TRBV4-3 combines with J gene TRBJ1-2; D is unresolved. The CDR3 has 15 amino acids. V was trimmed by 0 bases and J by 4 bases, leaving 12 bases between them. Germline V gene sequence: CDR1 LGHNA, CDR2 YSLEER. Here the CDR3 DNA reads TGCGCCAGCAGCCAAGACCCCACCTTGCGCTATGGCTACACCTTC. This translates into CASSQDPTLRYGYTF.

V usage is TRBV6-6 and J usage is TRBJ1-5; possible D gene TRBD1, 5 bases. There are 15 residues in the CDR3. Looked up from germline, CDR1 is MNHNY and CDR2 is SVGAGI (reference sequence). V dropped 2 bases and J dropped 5 bases, with 13 bases sitting between them. This CDR3 is CASSYRGGDHQPQHF. The CDR3 nucleotides read TGTGCCAGCAGTTACCGCGGGGGAGATCATCAGCCCCAGCATTTT.

This clone has more than one count but fewer than ten. The chain carries TRBV7-2 and TRBJ2-1; 8 nucleotides line up with TRBD2. Looked up from germline, CDR1 is SGHTA and CDR2 is FQGNSA. V trimming: 5 bases; J trimming: 8 bases; junction bases outside the gene matches: 8. CDR3 length: 14 amino acids. CDR3 loop: CASSRLSGNHEQFF. The DNA of the CDR3 is TGTGCCAGCAGCCGCCTTAGCGGGAATCATGAGCAGTTCTTC.